Below, one TCR beta chain is given with its context. Its antigen is currently not known. Base-call qualities are not available, and no considerably larger clone is one nucleotide away. The source of the sample is a study of T-cell reconstitution after alpha-beta-depleted transplantation in children (dated by TCRdb to 2016 to 2017). Regarding the research as a whole: Using TCR repertoire profiling, the study quantitatively followed how T-cell immune reconstitution unfolded in children after TCRalphabeta/CD19-depleted allogeneic hematopoietic cell transplantation.

The receptor library was made with PCR. Sequencing relied on an Illumina HiSeq 2500. Molecular barcoding was employed in the preparation of TCR libraries, with unique molecular identifiers being used to normalize TCRbeta repertoire quantification. The public reads were quality trimmed at Q25 with fastp and then assembled into clones with MiXCR by TCRdb, keeping productive beta chains. Identical CDR3 proteins give one entry, which carries the most common genes and DNA. For this sample there are roughly 590,000 distinct CDR3 sequences; approximately 16% appear just once. 1.1% of the sample comes from the top ten. CDR1 is given as SGHKS and CDR2 as YYEKEE, both from the germline V gene (reference sequence). V gives up 1 base and J gives up 0 bases, and the segment between their germline ends measures 14 bases. The CDR3 runs 17 amino acids, cysteine and phenylalanine included. CDR3 DNA is the only sequence kept; it has 51 bases, read in frame from the first base.

The sequence links TRBV5-5 to TRBJ1-5; tentative D gene TRBD1, with 6 bases matching. The starting material was PBMCs from the stem cell graft donor, obtained from the stem cell graft. The receptor was isolated from a human donor who donated a stem cell graft to a child with acute myeloid leukemia. The CDR3 amino acid sequence is: CASSLRTTGSSNQPQHF. The nucleotide sequence reads as follows: TGTGCCAGCAGCTTGCGGACCACAGGGTCTAGCAATCAGCCCCAGCATTTT.